The text below deals with one T cell receptor beta chain. Its specificity is not known. This CDR3 has 12 residues. The germline V gene encodes CDR1 MDHEN and CDR2 SYDVKM. Deletions cut 3 bases from V and 9 bases from J, with 10 bases between. Arm-PCR of CDR3 regions with iRepertoire HTBI primers generated TCR beta libraries. Via MiXCR, TCRdb re-called the multiplex PCR reads, giving one row per CDR3 protein. The sample gives over 450,000 distinct CDR3 sequences, 20% to 25% of which show up once; roughly 7.1% is in the top ten. These data belong to a study of regulatory T cells in long-lasting Graves disease. Findings of the study overall: Under persistent disease, TRBV28, TRBJ1-2 and TRBJ2-5 were used preferentially.

The time point: persistent/refractory GD, antithyroid drugs over 5 years with positive TRAb. Extracted RNA from PBMCs served as the source of the TCR library. Patients were from an endocrinology department in Xi'an, China. This sequence originates from a female donor with Graves disease. V is TRBV28 and J is TRBJ2-3; the D is unclear. Material: peripheral blood mononuclear cells (PBMCs), obtained when the disease was refractory, from a patient treated with antithyroid drugs. Here the CDR3 DNA reads TGTGCCAGCAGTTTCCCCCGGGCCACGCAGTATTTT. Its protein product is CASSFPRATQYF.